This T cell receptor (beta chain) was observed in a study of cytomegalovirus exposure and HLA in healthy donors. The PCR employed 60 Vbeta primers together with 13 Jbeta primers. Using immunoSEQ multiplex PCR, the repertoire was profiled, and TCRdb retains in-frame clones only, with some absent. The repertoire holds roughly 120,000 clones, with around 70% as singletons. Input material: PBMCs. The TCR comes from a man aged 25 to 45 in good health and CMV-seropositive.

CDR3 region: CASSQAVPGQGSWVTDTQYF. The DNA of the CDR3 is TGTGCCAGCAGCCAAGCCGTCCCGGGACAGGGATCGTGGGTCACAGATACGCAGTATTTT. The rearrangement joins TRBV4-2 to TRBJ2-3; 9 bases align to TRBD1. This CDR3 region has 20 residues. Germline trimming cut 1 base from V and 2 bases from J; bases unmatched to any gene: 16. In germline, CDR1 is LGHNA, CDR2 YNFKEQ.